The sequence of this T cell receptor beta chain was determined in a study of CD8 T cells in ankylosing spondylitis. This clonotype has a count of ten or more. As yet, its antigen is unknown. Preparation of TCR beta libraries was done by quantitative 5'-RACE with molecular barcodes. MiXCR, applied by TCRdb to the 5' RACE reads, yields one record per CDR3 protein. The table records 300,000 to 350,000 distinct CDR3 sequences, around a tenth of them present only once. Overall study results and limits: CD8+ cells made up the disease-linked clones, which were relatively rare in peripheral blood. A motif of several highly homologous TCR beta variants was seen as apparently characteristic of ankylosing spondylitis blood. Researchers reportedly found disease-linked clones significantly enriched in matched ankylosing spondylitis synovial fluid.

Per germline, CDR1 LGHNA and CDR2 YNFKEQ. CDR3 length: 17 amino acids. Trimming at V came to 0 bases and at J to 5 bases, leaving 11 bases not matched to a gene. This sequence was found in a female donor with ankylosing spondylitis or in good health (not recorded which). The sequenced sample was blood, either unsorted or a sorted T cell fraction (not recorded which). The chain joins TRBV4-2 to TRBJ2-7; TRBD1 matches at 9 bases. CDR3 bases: TGTGCCAGCAGCCAAGATCCCCCCCGGACAGGGGACCACGAGCAGTACTTC. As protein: CASSQDPPRTGDHEQYF.